This T cell receptor beta chain came from a study of beta chain features in type 1 diabetes (dated by TCRdb to 2016 to 2019). For the study in its entirety: Patients and healthy donors did not differ in mean age, gender distribution, total cell number or subset yield. A total of about 110 million sorted cells were examined across all samples, and the number of cells per subset was strongly correlated with RNA yield. In the study, recently diagnosed type 1 diabetes patients and matched healthy donors were compared on the TCRB repertoires of their sorted circulating CD4+ T cell subsets. Regulatory and stem cell-like memory subsets were isolated from only 8 patients and about eight healthy donors, whereas naive and central memory subsets came from all 30 or so donors. Study-level results and caveats: At VDJ recombination sites, type 1 diabetes patients had fewer insertions and more deleted nucleotides, which implies abnormalities in thymic rearrangement. Only small numbers of individuals were included in the HLA sub-analyses, which left unresolved whether HLA type had any influence on TCRB rearrangement. Because cDNA rather than genomic DNA was sequenced, highly expressing activated cells could have been over-represented, although no difference in activation and CD3 levels was found between groups. Naive, central memory and regulatory TCRB repertoires appeared to be more alike among patients than among healthy donors. Shorter templates might be favored by PCR, yet because patient and control samples were amplified and corrected together, any such skew would affect both groups equally. Type 1 diabetes patients showed a moderate but significant shortening of TCRB CDR3 length in all four CD4+ subsets.

From each donor, a single peripheral blood sample of about 116 mL on average was drawn into heparinised tubes. A BD FACSAria II was used to sort naive, central memory, regulatory and stem cell-like memory CD4+ T cells with a panel that included CD45RO, CCR7, CD25, CD127, CD95 and CD27. Purity was above 95% for every sorted population. PBMCs were isolated immediately by Lymphoprep density gradient centrifugation and stained directly without culture. Samples were stained and sorted in pairs, with one healthy donor and one patient per experiment, so that batch effects were minimized. In its sample, this clone was seen a few times. No cognate antigen has been identified for it. Per-nucleotide qualities are absent, and no much larger clonotype sits a single base away. The entire isolated RNA was reverse transcribed using the High Capacity cDNA Reverse Transcription Kit, and thus expressed TCRB transcripts were sequenced. Naive, central memory and regulatory T cell samples underwent deep immunoSEQ sequencing, averaging approximately 3.5 million total reads per sample. Sorted cells were lysed in RLT buffer and RNA was extracted with DNase-treated RNeasy Micro or Mini kits, depending on cell number. To prevent cross-contamination, each cell subset was processed individually, whereas patient and healthy donor samples were processed jointly. The immunoSEQ multiplex PCR was used to amplify TCRB sequences from cDNA, yielding 87-bp fragments that span the CDR3 region. The amplicons were sequenced using the Illumina HiSeq platform. Processing in the source paper ran as follows. PCR bias was corrected computationally using synthetic template baselines, and reads within Hamming distance 2 were collapsed, with unmergeable singletons discarded. Reads were aligned against IMGT to assign V, D and J genes, CDR3 length and insertions or deletions at six rearrangement sites. Clonotype counts were normalized to sorted cell number within each subset before computing true diversity and Gini coefficients with the tcR R package. Repertoire sharing was quantified using the overlap coefficient calculated on TCRB nucleotide sequences. Sourced from immuneACCESS, this table was stored by TCRdb with only in-frame sequences that have V and J called. A share of the clones is absent; for the studies checked, an unresolved V gene accounts for under half, and the remainder has no known explanation. V, J and clone size are taken as reported in that table, and D and trimming were inferred from the DNA itself. The sample data list about 320,000 clones, and around 15% of these were observed just once. In total, the top ten clones hold roughly 7% of the sample.

The CDR3, cysteine through phenylalanine, is 17 amino acids long. Only the CDR3 portion is preserved as DNA: 51 bases, with reading frame beginning at the first base. The trim is 0 bases for V and 0 bases for J, with a gap of 9 bases between the germline ends. The germline V gene gives CDR1 as LGHNA and CDR2 as YSLEER. This clonotype was obtained from a man in his thirties or forties in good health. The chain employs TRBV4-3 and TRBJ2-6; confidence is insufficient to name the D gene. The specimen was central memory CD4+ T cells from blood. The nucleotides read TGCGCCAGCAGCCAAGACAGAATAACCTCTGGGGCCAACGTCCTGACTTTC. Its protein reads: CASSQDRITSGANVLTF.